This T cell receptor (beta chain) was captured in a study of T cell changes during pregnancy in multiple sclerosis. The assay was immunoSEQ multiplex PCR, and TCRdb's table has in-frame clones only and misses some. In the table there are some 71,000 clones, approximately 91% of which are singletons. CDR1 and CDR2 (germline): LNHDA, SQIVND (reference sequence). CDR3 length equals 11 residues. V was cut by 9 bases and J by 8 bases, with 12 bases left in between. This sequence originates from a female donor with multiple sclerosis, enrolled in a pregnancy study. V gene TRBV19 combines with J gene TRBJ2-3, with D maybe TRBD2 (5 bases). The sequencing used peripheral blood, collected in the third trimester of pregnancy. In nucleotides, the CDR3 is TGTGCCAGCCGGACCGCGGGTACGCAGTATTTT. Translation: CASRTAGTQYF.